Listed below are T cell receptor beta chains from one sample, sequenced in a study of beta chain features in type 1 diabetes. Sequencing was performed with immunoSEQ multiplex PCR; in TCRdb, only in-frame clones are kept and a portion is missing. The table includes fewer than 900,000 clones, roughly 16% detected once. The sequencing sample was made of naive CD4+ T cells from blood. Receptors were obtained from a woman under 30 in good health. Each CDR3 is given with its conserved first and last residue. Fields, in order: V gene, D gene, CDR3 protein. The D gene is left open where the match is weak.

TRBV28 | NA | CASSDRGEQFF
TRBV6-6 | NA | CASSQSNEQFF
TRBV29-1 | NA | CSVESGYTF
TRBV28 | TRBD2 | CASSLISSGRIGQETQYF
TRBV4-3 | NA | CASSQGLGTLGQPQHF
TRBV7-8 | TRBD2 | CASSLRDYSNEQFF
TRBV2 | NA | CASSPQLRGYTF
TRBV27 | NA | CASSFWGAAKNIQYF
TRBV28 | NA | CASSFYPDGIKSSYEQYF
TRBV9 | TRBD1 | CASSLTGEFGETQYF
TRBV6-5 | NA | CASSYSGSRGSNEQFF
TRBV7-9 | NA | CASSLGGRERSNEQFF
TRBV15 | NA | CATSRGRQLIINTGELFF
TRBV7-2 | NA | CASSPTPYNEQFF
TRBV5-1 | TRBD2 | CASTLVSGREETQYF
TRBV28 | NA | CASSPTAKGEGYTF
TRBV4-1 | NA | CASSQEVRANTEAFF
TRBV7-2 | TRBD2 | CASSPSGTAARNIQYF
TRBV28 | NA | CASSEATRGPSQPQHF
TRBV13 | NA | CASSFVRRDMSEQFF
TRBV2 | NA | CASSEQGFYEQYF
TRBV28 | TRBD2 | CASIESGIGETQYF
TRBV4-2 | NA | CASSQTGRVGETQYF
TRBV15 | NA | CATSRDFYEQYF
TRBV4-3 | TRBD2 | CASSQSGMPSYEQYF
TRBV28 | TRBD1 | CASTRTGSYEQYF
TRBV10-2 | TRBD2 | CASSIILAGNEQFF
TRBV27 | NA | CASKPSSTDTQYF
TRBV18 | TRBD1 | CASSPRKGQGFNTEAFF
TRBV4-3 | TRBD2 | CASSQDKIGLAGSSSYNEQFF
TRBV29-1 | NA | CSVGWVRTDTQYF
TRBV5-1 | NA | CASSVSGFRDEQFF
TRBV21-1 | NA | CASSKAEGGTDYEQYF
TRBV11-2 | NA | CASSGSGTDTQYF
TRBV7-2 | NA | CASSLGAGAPETQYF
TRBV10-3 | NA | CAISAQGIEQYF
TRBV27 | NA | CASSFTGRETQYF
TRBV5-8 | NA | CASSLVGEKVDYGYTF
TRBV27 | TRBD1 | CASRRDRMPVGSYNEQFF
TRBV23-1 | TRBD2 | CASSQSGGFPYNEQFF
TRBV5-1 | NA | CASSFGGQETQYF
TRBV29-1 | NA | CSVEESRKDAQYF
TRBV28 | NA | CASSNSGQPPGADTQYF
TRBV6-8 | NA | CASSYSKRRGPQETQYF
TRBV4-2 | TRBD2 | CASSHREGSREQFF
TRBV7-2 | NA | CASSFSGGNQPQHF
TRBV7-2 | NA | CASSRPNTGELFF
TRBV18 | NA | CASSPPKGSYEQYF
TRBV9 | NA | CASSGRTTDTQYF
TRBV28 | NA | CASSPHLGESYNEQFF
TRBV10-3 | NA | CAISEDRTSTDTQYF
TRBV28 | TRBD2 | CASSRLAGFYEQYF
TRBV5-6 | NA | CASSLEKDRHTYYEQYF
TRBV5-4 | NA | CASSLAASLTYEQYF
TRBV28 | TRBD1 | CASSLVGTESNQPQHF
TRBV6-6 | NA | CASSYSYGYTF
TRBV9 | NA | CASSPLGGTKNTGELFF
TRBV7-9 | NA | CASSLGGGPNEKLFF